Listed here are 15 T cell receptor beta chains from one sample, sequenced in a study of shared clonotypes between healthy human individuals. Assay: immunoSEQ multiplex PCR; the TCRdb copy retains only in-frame clones and omits some. The table has about 1.1 million clones, 70% to 85% seen once. The sample taken for sequencing was memory CD4+ T cells from PBMCs. Indicated subset: CD45RA-negative fraction. Every receptor here comes from a man aged 18 to 30 in good health. Some clones in this sample may be carry-over from other donors' samples.

The rearrangement joins TRBV5-1 to TRBJ2-1; 7 bases line up with TRBD1. The V segment lost 2 bases and the J segment 6 bases; nucleotides outside the gene matches: 11. Per germline, CDR1 SGHRS and CDR2 YFSETQ. The CDR3 spans 16 residues. The DNA for the CDR3 is TGCGCCAGCAGCTTTTCACAGGGGACGGCAGCCAATGAGCAGTTCTTC. Translation: CASSFSQGTAANEQFF. Looking up the rest from reference TRBV5-1 and TRBJ2-1 gives the full variable domain: KAGVTQTPRYLIKTRGQQVTLSCSPISGHRSVSWYQQTPGQGLQFLFEYFSETQRNKGNFPGRFSGRQFSNSRSEMNVSTLELGDSALYLCASSFSQGTAANEQFFGPGTRLTVL.

V usage is TRBV30 and J usage is TRBJ2-3; no clear D gene. Germline V lookup: CDR1 GTSNPN, CDR2 SVGIG (reference sequence). V lost 0 bases and J lost 0, with 7 bases in between. The length of the CDR3 is 14 residues. The CDR3 bases are TGTGCCTGGAGTGTAACGGCTAGCACAGATACGCAGTATTTT. Amino acid sequence: CAWSVTASTDTQYF.

This chain connects TRBV4-1 to TRBJ2-6; a weak D match, TRBD2 (5 bases). Germline V gene lookup returns CDR1 MGHRA and CDR2 YSYEKL. The CDR3 is 16 amino acids. V was cut by 9 bases and J by 0 bases, with 15 bases left in between. The CDR3 loop reads CASTGRAASGANVLTF. CDR3 DNA: TGCGCCAGTACCGGTCGAGCGGCCTCTGGGGCCAACGTCCTGACTTTC.

The rearrangement joins TRBV6-1 to TRBJ1-5; D unclear. The CDR3 consists of 13 residues. CDR1 is MNHNS, CDR2 SASEGT, per germline. Trimming took 2 bases from V and 5 from J, leaving 7 bases between them. The CDR3 bases are TGTGCCAGCAGTGAAACCGGTGATCAGCCCCAGCATTTT. This translates into CASSETGDQPQHF.

CDR3 residues: CASSYAPGDHNEQFF. Written as DNA, the CDR3 is TGCGCCAGCAGCTATGCCCCAGGGGACCACAATGAGCAGTTCTTC. This sequence joins TRBV5-1 and TRBJ2-1, with D perhaps TRBD1 (6 bases). The CDR3 loop spans 15 amino acids. V was shortened by 3 bases and J by 5 bases, with 15 bases between the two germline ends. Per the germline V gene, CDR1 is SGHRS and CDR2 is YFSETQ.

This CDR3 reads CASSRSGIQETQYF. The CDR3 DNA reads TGTGCCAGCAGCCGAAGCGGGATCCAAGAGACCCAGTACTTC. The chain links TRBV7-2 to TRBJ2-5; 7 bases are shared with TRBD2. J lost 1 base, V lost 5 bases, and 4 bases had no gene match. The germline gives CDR1 SGHTA, CDR2 FQGNSA. The CDR3 consists of 14 residues.

This rearrangement joins TRBV7-9 to TRBJ2-4; weak D call: TRBD2 (5 bases). The germline V and J ends were trimmed by 3 bases and 3 bases, with 15 bases remaining between them. The CDR3 sequence is 16 residues long. The germline gives CDR1 SEHNR, CDR2 FQNEAQ (reference sequence). CDR3 sequence (DNA): TGTGCCAGCAGCTTCCACGACCCCGAGGGCAAAAACATTCAGTACTTC. Amino acids: CASSFHDPEGKNIQYF. The full variable domain, in which reference TRBV7-9 and TRBJ2-4 provide the parts outside the CDR3, is DTGVSQNPRHKITKRGQNVTFRCDPISEHNRLYWYRQTLGQGPEFLTYFQNEAQLEKSRLLSDRFSAERPKGSFSTLEIQRTEQGDSAMYLCASSFHDPEGKNIQYFGAGTRLSVL.

The chain couples TRBV5-1 to TRBJ2-6; D uncertain. The CDR3 consists of 16 residues. Germline CDR1 is SGHRS and CDR2 is YFSETQ. Trimming shortened V by 1 base and J by 0 bases, and 8 bases separated the two germline ends. The DNA for the CDR3 is TGCGCCAGCAGCTTGCCGGCCAACTCTGGGGCCAACGTCCTGACTTTC. Its protein is CASSLPANSGANVLTF.

J is TRBJ2-7 and V is TRBV7-2, with no clear D. The V gene's germline CDR1 is SGHTA and CDR2 FQGNSA. V was trimmed by 1 base and J by 4 bases, leaving 8 bases between them. The CDR3 is 13 amino acids. This CDR3 reads CASSLGGQYEQYF. The CDR3 coding sequence is TGTGCCAGCAGCTTAGGTGGGCAGTACGAGCAGTACTTC.

This chain joins TRBV2 and TRBJ2-4, with 13 nucleotides matching TRBD2. The V gene end was trimmed by 5 bases and the J gene end by 6 bases; junction bases not matched to a gene: 7. Germline lookup yields CDR1 SNHLY and CDR2 FYNNEI. This CDR3 has 16 residues. DNA for the CDR3: TGTGCCAGCAGTTTAGAGACTAGCGGGAGGATAAACATTCAGTACTTC. It codes for CASSLETSGRINIQYF.

This chain uses TRBV7-9 with TRBJ2-1, with 7 bases aligning to TRBD2. J was trimmed by 0 bases and V by 5 bases; bases with no gene match: 10. There are 17 residues in the CDR3. Germline CDR1 is SEHNR and CDR2 is FQNEAQ (reference sequence). CDR3 sequence: CASSHSGGGPSYNEQFF. The CDR3 region has the DNA TGTGCCAGCAGCCACAGTGGGGGAGGGCCCTCCTACAATGAGCAGTTCTTC.

This clone was recorded once. The CDR3 bases are TGTGCCAGCAGCAACCGACAGGGTGCGAGCAGCGGAAACACCATATATTTT. Amino acid sequence: CASSNRQGASSGNTIYF. The rearrangement joins TRBV7-8 to TRBJ1-3, with TRBD1 matching 7 bases. The ends lost 5 bases at V and 4 bases at J; junction bases unmatched: 14. CDR1 SGHVS and CDR2 FQNEAQ come from the germline V gene. The CDR3 length is 17 residues.

This chain uses TRBV7-9 with TRBJ1-1; D possibly corresponds to TRBD1 (5 bases). The germline gives CDR1 SEHNR, CDR2 FQNEAQ (reference sequence). The CDR3 runs to 15 residues. V was shortened by 5 bases and J by 1 base, with 14 bases between the two germline ends. The CDR3 nucleotides are TGTGCCAGCAGCCCGCGGGGGGTAGAGAACACTGAAGCTTTCTTT. Encoded protein: CASSPRGVENTEAFF.

V is TRBV10-3 and J is TRBJ1-2, with D possibly being TRBD1 (5 bases). Trimming pared 6 bases from V and 3 bases from J, leaving 14 bases between. The length of the CDR3 is 14 residues. Germline V gives CDR1 ENHRY, CDR2 SYGVKD. The CDR3 protein is CAIREGSGDYGYTF. DNA of the CDR3: TGTGCCATCAGGGAGGGGAGCGGCGACTATGGCTACACCTTC.

The genes are TRBV27 and TRBJ1-1, with unresolved D. Between the trimmed V and J ends, which lost 5 bases and 2 bases, there was a span of 9 bases. Germline CDR1 and CDR2: MNHEY and SMNVEV (reference sequence). This CDR3 contains 13 residues. This CDR3 is CASSPLPNTEAFF. The CDR3 nucleotides read TGTGCCAGCAGTCCGTTGCCTAACACTGAAGCTTTCTTT.